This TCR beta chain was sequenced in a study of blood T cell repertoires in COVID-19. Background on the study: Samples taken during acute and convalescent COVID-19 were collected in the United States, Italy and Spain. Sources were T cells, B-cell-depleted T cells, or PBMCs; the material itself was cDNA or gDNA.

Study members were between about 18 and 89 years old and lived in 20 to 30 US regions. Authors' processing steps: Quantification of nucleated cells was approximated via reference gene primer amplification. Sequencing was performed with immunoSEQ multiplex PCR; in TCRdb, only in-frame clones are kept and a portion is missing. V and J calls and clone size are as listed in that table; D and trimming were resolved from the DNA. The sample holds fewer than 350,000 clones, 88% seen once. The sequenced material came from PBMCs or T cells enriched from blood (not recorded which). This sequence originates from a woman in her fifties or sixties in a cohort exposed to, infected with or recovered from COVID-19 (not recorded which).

The CDR3 sequence is CASRDRGTGSQPQHF. The DNA for the CDR3 is TGTGCCAGCAGGGACCGAGGGACAGGGAGCCAGCCCCAGCATTTT. The chain employs TRBV6-5 and TRBJ1-5, with 9 bases matching TRBD1. Germline V CDR1 and CDR2: MNHEY, SVGAGI. This CDR3 spans 15 amino acids. The junction had 10 bases not matched to a gene; V was cut back by 6 bases and J by 7 bases.